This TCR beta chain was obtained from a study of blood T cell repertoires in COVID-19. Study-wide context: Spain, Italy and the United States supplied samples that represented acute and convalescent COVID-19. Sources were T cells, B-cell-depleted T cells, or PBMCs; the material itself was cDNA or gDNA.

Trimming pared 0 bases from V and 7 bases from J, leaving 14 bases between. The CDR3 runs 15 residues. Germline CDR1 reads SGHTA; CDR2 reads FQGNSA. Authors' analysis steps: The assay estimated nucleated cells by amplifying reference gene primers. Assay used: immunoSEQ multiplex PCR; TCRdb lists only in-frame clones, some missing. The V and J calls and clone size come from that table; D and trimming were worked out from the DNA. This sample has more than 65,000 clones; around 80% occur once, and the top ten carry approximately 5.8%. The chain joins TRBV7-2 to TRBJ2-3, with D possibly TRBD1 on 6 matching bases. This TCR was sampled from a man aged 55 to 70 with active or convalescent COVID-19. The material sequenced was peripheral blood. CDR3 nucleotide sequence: TGTGCCAGCAGCTTAGCGGCTCCCCAGGGGAATACGCAGTATTTT. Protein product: CASSLAAPQGNTQYF.